What follows are 22 T cell receptor beta chains derived from one specimen sequenced in a study of naive and memory T cell subsets. Study results and caveats: A few larger clonotypes appeared in naive repertoires, especially CD8, possibly memory cells re-expressing CD45RA.

An equimolar mix of two oligonucleotides served as the beta constant-region primer for TRBC1 and TRBC2. Four rounds of PCR amplified the ligated cDNA using nested alpha and beta constant-region primers plus SP2. TCRdb re-analysed the UMI-ligation and nested PCR reads in MiXCR, keeping a single row per CDR3 protein. The sample contains about 140,000 distinct CDR3 sequences, approximately 20% of which appear only once. These receptors' antigens are unknown. Sequencing was performed on naive CD8+ T cells from blood. These receptors came from a human donor in good health.

This chain joins TRBV12-3 or TRBV12-4 and TRBJ1-1; a weak D match, TRBD1 (5 bases). Deletions cut 6 bases from V and 12 bases from J, with 23 bases between. The CDR3 is 14 amino acids. The CDR3 sequence is CASSYQERTPVTFF. As DNA, the CDR3 is TGTGCCAGCAGCTACCAGGAAAGGACACCAGTAACTTTCTTT.

The gene calls are TRBV6-5 and TRBJ2-2; D is unclear. The CDR3 runs to 13 residues. The V gene lost 0 bases and the J gene lost 4 bases, with 3 bases spanning the gap. The germline gives CDR1 MNHEY, CDR2 SVGAGI. Here the CDR3 DNA reads TGTGCCAGCAGTTACTCGACCACCGGGGAGCTGTTTTTT. This sequence encodes CASSYSTTGELFF.

The chain carries TRBV6-5 and TRBJ2-3, with a tentative D call TRBD1 (7 bases). The germline V gene has CDR1 MNHEY and CDR2 SVGAGI. The CDR3 runs 17 residues. V lost 0 bases, J lost 2 bases, and 15 bases lay in between. The CDR3 spells CASSYSSTGEVTDTQYF. In DNA, the CDR3 is TGTGCCAGCAGTTACTCGTCTACAGGGGAGGTCACAGATACGCAGTATTTT.

The chain has TRBV6-5 and TRBJ2-2, with 10 bases identical to TRBD1. V was pared by 5 bases and J by 1 base, with 7 bases of the junction left unmatched. The CDR3 has 17 residues. The germline V gene has CDR1 MNHEY and CDR2 SVGAGI. This CDR3 is CASSPFRDRGNTGELFF. The CDR3 bases are TGTGCCAGCAGTCCATTCCGGGACAGGGGGAACACCGGGGAGCTGTTTTTT.

This clonotype was observed a handful of times. The chain combines TRBV4-1 with TRBJ2-7; D remains ambiguous. The germline V gene has CDR1 MGHRA and CDR2 YSYEKL. This CDR3 is built from 15 residues. The V gene lost 0 bases and the J gene lost 6 bases, with 15 bases spanning the gap. This chain's CDR3 is CASSQDAGGFGEQYF. The CDR3 nucleotides read TGCGCCAGCAGCCAAGACGCCGGCGGCTTTGGCGAGCAGTACTTC.

CDR3 DNA: TGTGCCAGTAGTAGCCTGACAGACGGCAATCAGCCCCAGCATTTT. Protein product: CASSSLTDGNQPQHF. The chain uses TRBV19 and TRBJ1-5; D possibly corresponds to TRBD1 (5 bases). Trimming took 4 bases from V and 2 from J, leaving 12 bases between them. This CDR3 is 15 amino acids long. Germline lookup yields CDR1 LNHDA and CDR2 SQIVND (reference sequence). The complete variable domain, with remaining parts taken from reference TRBV19 and TRBJ1-5, reads DGGITQSPKYLFRKEGQNVTLSCEQNLNHDAMYWYRQDPGQGLRLIYYSQIVNDFQKGDIAEGYSVSREKKESFPLTVTSAQKNPTAFYLCASSSLTDGNQPQHFGDGTRLSIL.

This chain links TRBV7-9 with TRBJ2-2; D not certain. The CDR3 has 12 residues. Germline CDR1 and CDR2: SEHNR and FQNEAQ (reference sequence). The V and J ends lost 5 bases and 7 bases respectively, with 8 bases between them. The CDR3 is CASSQVRGELFF. Written as DNA, the CDR3 is TGTGCCAGCAGCCAAGTCCGCGGGGAGCTGTTTTTT.

This clonotype has only a few counts. This chain joins TRBV27 and TRBJ2-1; D may be TRBD2 (6 bases). The V gene lost 3 bases and the J gene lost 1 base, with 19 bases spanning the gap. The CDR3 covers 18 residues. CDR1 MNHEY and CDR2 SMNVEV come from the germline V gene (reference sequence). CDR3 residues: CASSFGAYRLVSYNEQFF. The CDR3 DNA follows: TGTGCCAGCAGTTTTGGGGCATACCGACTAGTTTCCTACAATGAGCAGTTCTTC.

The CDR3 DNA sequence: TGTGCCAGCAGGGACGGGACTAGCGGGAGGTACGAGCAGTACTTC. Its translation: CASRDGTSGRYEQYF. The V and J genes are TRBV11-1 and TRBJ2-7, with 15 bases fitting TRBD2. The germline gives CDR1 SGHAT, CDR2 FQDESV (reference sequence). This CDR3 has 15 amino acids. J lost 4 bases, V lost 6 bases, and 4 bases had no gene match.

The chain couples TRBV29-1 to TRBJ2-6; D gene unclear. Germline CDR1 and CDR2: SQVTM and ANQGSEA. The CDR3 consists of 16 residues. V lost 1 base and J lost 0, with 10 bases in between. CDR3 residues: CSVEATRVSGANVLTF. DNA of the CDR3: TGCAGCGTTGAAGCCACAAGGGTCTCTGGGGCCAACGTCCTGACTTTC. Full variable domain (rest looked up from reference TRBV29-1 and TRBJ2-6): SAVISQKPSRDICQRGTSLTIQCQVDSQVTMMFWYRQQPGQSLTLIATANQGSEATYESGFVIDKFPISRPNLTFSTLTVSNMSPEDSSIYLCSVEATRVSGANVLTFGAGSRLTVL.

This chain joins TRBV12-3 or TRBV12-4 and TRBJ2-1; TRBD2 is a possible D gene (5 bases). The length of the CDR3 is 15 residues. The germline V and J ends were trimmed by 3 bases and 6 bases, with 15 bases remaining between them. CDR3: CASSLIGGFRNEQFF. CDR3 sequence (DNA): TGTGCCAGCAGTTTGATCGGAGGTTTTCGCAATGAGCAGTTCTTC.

The genes are TRBV6-2 or TRBV6-3 and TRBJ2-1, with 9 bases that match TRBD2. This CDR3 region has 16 residues. The germline CDR1 and CDR2 sequences are MNHEY and SVGEGT. With V trimmed by 0 bases and J by 2 bases, 2 bases remained unmatched. The CDR3 DNA reads as TGTGCCAGCAGTTACTCGCGGGAGGGAACCTACAATGAGCAGTTCTTC. Its translation is CASSYSREGTYNEQFF.

The rearrangement joins TRBV24-1 to TRBJ2-1, with TRBD1 matching over 9 bases. Trimming cost V 4 bases and J 6 bases; bases outside gene matches: 9. Germline loops: CDR1 KGHDR, CDR2 SFDVKD. The CDR3 covers 16 residues. In DNA form, the CDR3 reads TGTGCCACCAGTGACCCCGGGACAGGGATAGCCAATGAGCAGTTCTTC. Its translation is CATSDPGTGIANEQFF.

The V gene is TRBV18, the J gene TRBJ2-1; 8 positions agree with TRBD1. The CDR3 runs to 14 residues. The junction had 5 bases not matched to a gene; V was cut back by 3 bases and J by 7 bases. Germline V lookup: CDR1 KGHSH, CDR2 LQKENI. CDR3 loop: CASSPGDRPNEQFF. Here the CDR3 DNA reads TGTGCCAGCTCACCGGGGGACAGGCCTAATGAGCAGTTCTTC.

This clonotype was observed a few times. CDR3 region: CSVVGTETYNEQFF. The CDR3 nucleotides read TGCAGCGTTGTCGGGACTGAAACCTACAATGAGCAGTTCTTC. The chain links TRBV29-1 to TRBJ2-1; D might be TRBD2 (6 bases). Germline V gives CDR1 SQVTM, CDR2 ANQGSEA. This CDR3 is built from 14 residues. Trimming removed 4 bases at V and 2 bases at J, with 12 bases between.

The gene calls are TRBV11-2 and TRBJ2-7; perhaps D is TRBD1 or TRBD2 (5 bases each). The germline V gene has CDR1 SGHAT and CDR2 FQNNGV. V was clipped by 5 bases and J by 2 bases, with 13 bases between them. This CDR3 region has 14 residues. This CDR3 is CASSQPGAPYEQYF. The CDR3 DNA is TGTGCCAGCAGCCAACCCGGGGCCCCCTACGAGCAGTACTTC.

The chain combines TRBV20-1 with TRBJ2-1; D may be TRBD2 (5 bases). V lost 4 bases, J lost 0 bases, and 7 bases lay in between. The CDR3 has 13 residues. Germline CDR1 reads DFQATT; CDR2 reads SNEGSKA (reference sequence). In nucleotides, the CDR3 is TGCAGTGCTAAAGCGGCCTCCTACAATGAGCAGTTCTTC. Translating gives CSAKAASYNEQFF.

The V call is TRBV4-2, the J call TRBJ2-7; 9 bases agree with TRBD2. This CDR3 region has 15 residues. Per the germline V gene, CDR1 is LGHNA and CDR2 is YNFKEQ. The V segment lost 3 bases and the J segment 5 bases; nucleotides outside the gene matches: 8. This chain's CDR3 is CASSHPSGKEDEQYF. The CDR3 DNA sequence: TGTGCCAGCAGCCACCCTAGCGGGAAAGAGGACGAGCAGTACTTC.

This clonotype was seen more than once but under ten times. The chain couples TRBV29-1 to TRBJ1-3; D is ambiguous. CDR1 is SQVTM, CDR2 ANQGSEA, per germline. Deletions cut 7 bases from V and 11 bases from J, with 15 bases between. The CDR3 loop spans 11 amino acids. CDR3 loop: CSAVLGPAIYF. CDR3 bases: TGCAGCGCCGTTTTGGGCCCGGCCATATATTTT.

This clonotype came up a few times. The V gene is TRBV27, the J gene TRBJ2-1; D may correspond to TRBD1 or TRBD2 (5 bases each). Trimming left V 4 bases short and J 7 bases short, with 17 bases between. CDR1 and CDR2 (germline): MNHEY, SMNVEV (reference sequence). The CDR3 has 15 residues. The CDR3 sequence is CASSSGPGPRNEQFF. The CDR3 DNA is TGTGCCAGCAGTTCAGGACCGGGACCCCGGAATGAGCAGTTCTTC.

This clonotype came up a few times. V is TRBV4-1 and J is TRBJ2-7; no firm D call. Germline loops: CDR1 MGHRA, CDR2 YSYEKL. The CDR3 spans 14 residues. Trimming cost V 3 bases and J 6 bases, with 15 bases left between them. This CDR3 reads CASSQTGGVSEQYF. The DNA for the CDR3 is TGCGCCAGCAGCCAGACCGGTGGGGTATCCGAGCAGTACTTC.

The gene calls are TRBV7-8 and TRBJ2-7, with 8 positions matching TRBD1. The CDR3 has 15 amino acids. Germline-derived CDR1 and CDR2 are SGHVS and FQNEAQ. Trimming removed 5 bases from V and 0 bases from J; junction bases left unmatched: 6. The CDR3 sequence: CASSQGQGPSYEQYF. The CDR3 DNA reads as TGTGCCAGCAGCCAAGGACAGGGCCCCTCCTACGAGCAGTACTTC.